The rows below give T cell receptor beta chains drawn from one sample of a study of blood T cells in healthy people across ages. One entry per CDR3 protein results from TCRdb running MiXCR on the 5' RACE reads. This table holds roughly 1,500,000 distinct CDR3 sequences, about 43% found once. Source material: blood. The receptors stem from a woman younger than 30 in good health. Each CDR3 is given with its conserved first and last residue. The order of the fields is CDR3 length, J gene, D gene, clone size, V gene, CDR3 DNA, CDR3 protein. A D gene is named only where the DNA matches it firmly. Expanded clones get a size class; other rows say once, few or many, or leave the size out.

11	TRBJ2-1	.	few	TRBV3-1	TGTGCCAGCAGACGGAAGGGAGAGCAGTTCTTC	CASRRKGEQFF
15	TRBJ2-1	.	.	TRBV15	TGTGCCACCAGCAGCGGACTGCAGAGTCACAATGAGCAGTTCTTC	CATSSGLQSHNEQFF
18	TRBJ2-2	.	.	TRBV28	TGTGCCAGCAGTCCATCCGCCGGTTGGAGGGATATCACCGGGGAGCTGTTTTTT	CASSPSAGWRDITGELFF
11	TRBJ1-1	.	few	TRBV10-3	TGTGCCGCAAAATCGAACACTGAAGCTTTCTTT	CAAKSNTEAFF
11	TRBJ1-2	TRBD1	many	TRBV6-5	TGTGCCAGCAGTACAGGGGGCGGCTACACCTTC	CASSTGGGYTF
13	TRBJ1-2	.	.	TRBV10-2	TGCGCCAGCAGAGGGTCGAGCACCCTTGGCCACACCTTC	CASRGSSTLGHTF
12	TRBJ2-5	.	few	TRBV6-2/TRBV6-3	TGTGCCAGCAGTCGACCATTATCTGAGCAGTACTTC	CASSRPLSEQYF
14	TRBJ2-3	.	.	TRBV7-2	TGTGCCAGCAGCTTAGGAGGGCTTTGGGATACGCAGTATTTT	CASSLGGLWDTQYF
16	TRBJ2-1	TRBD2	.	TRBV10-3	TGTGCCATCAGACCCCTTACTAGCGGGGGGGCGAATGAGCAGTTCTTC	CAIRPLTSGGANEQFF
15	TRBJ2-7	.	few	TRBV28	TGTGCCAGCAGTTCTCCCCAAAACGGCTCCTACGAGCAGTACTTC	CASSSPQNGSYEQYF
16	TRBJ2-1	TRBD2	.	TRBV10-3	TGTGCCACCAGTGAGTCTGGGGGAGGGCACTACAATGAGCAGTTCTTC	CATSESGGGHYNEQFF
15	TRBJ2-1	.	many	TRBV29-1	TGCAGCGTTGAAAGAGCCCTGAGCTCCTACAATGAGCAGTTCTTC	CSVERALSSYNEQFF
14	TRBJ1-1	.	.	TRBV6-5	TGTGCCAGCAGCCCCGCGCGGGTGAACACTGAAGCTTTCTTT	CASSPARVNTEAFF
14	TRBJ1-4	.	few	TRBV3-1	TGTGCCAGCCCCTCAGGGGTAGCTAATGAAAAACTGTTTTTT	CASPSGVANEKLFF
14	TRBJ2-2	TRBD2	few	TRBV10-3	TGTGCCATCAGCGGGGGGGCCCCCACCGGGGAGCTGTTTTTT	CAISGGAPTGELFF
13	TRBJ2-7	.	.	TRBV11-1	TGTGCCAGCAGCATCCGGACACCCTACGAGCAGTACTTC	CASSIRTPYEQYF
12	TRBJ1-5	.	once	TRBV28	TGTGCCAGCCGGGACGCCGATCAGCCCCAGCATTTT	CASRDADQPQHF
16	TRBJ2-5	TRBD1	.	TRBV6-5	TGTGCCAGCAGCCAGGGTTCCGGGACAGCTATCAATGAGCAGTACTTC	CASSQGSGTAINEQYF
14	TRBJ1-2	TRBD1	few	TRBV6-5	TGTGCCAGCAGTTACCACCTAGGGACAGATGGCTACACCTTC	CASSYHLGTDGYTF
15	TRBJ1-2	.	few	TRBV21-1	TGTGCCAGCAGCGGGACAAGGACTAGTAACTATGGCTACACCTTC	CASSGTRTSNYGYTF
14	TRBJ2-3	TRBD2	few	TRBV13	TGTGCCAGCACCTCAGCGGGGGATGCAGATACGCAGTATTTT	CASTSAGDADTQYF
14	TRBJ1-1	.	.	TRBV20-1	TGCAGTGCTAGAGATGGGGTAATGAACACTGAAGCTTTCTTT	CSARDGVMNTEAFF
17	TRBJ1-1	.	.	TRBV29-1	TGCAGCGTTGTCCGCTGGGTCTCATACAAAATGAACACTGAAGCTTTCTTT	CSVVRWVSYKMNTEAFF
14	TRBJ1-2	.	.	TRBV18	TGTGCCAGCTCACAAGACAGGAGCTACGGTGGCTACACCTTC	CASSQDRSYGGYTF
13	TRBJ2-3	TRBD2	few	TRBV7-2	TGTGCCAGCAGCGGACTAGTCTCAGATACGCAGTATTTT	CASSGLVSDTQYF
15	TRBJ1-4	.	.	TRBV20-1	TGCAGTGCTAGTCACGAGGGCAGGGGTGATGAAAAACTGTTTTTT	CSASHEGRGDEKLFF
14	TRBJ2-7	TRBD1	few	TRBV25-1	TGTGCCAGCAGGGACAGGGTGGGGTCCTACGAGCAGTACTTC	CASRDRVGSYEQYF
16	TRBJ2-5	.	.	TRBV14	TGTGCCAGCAGCCACGATTTTCGGAAGAGACCCAGGACCCAGTACTTC	CASSHDFRKRPRTQYF
15	TRBJ2-1	TRBD2	.	TRBV5-1	TGCGCCAGCAGCTTGGTTTTGGGACTACAAAATGAGCAGTTCTTC	CASSLVLGLQNEQFF
16	TRBJ2-1	TRBD2	once	TRBV20-1	TGCAGTGCTAGAATTAGCGGGGTAAGCTCCTACAATGAGCAGTTCTTC	CSARISGVSSYNEQFF
15	TRBJ2-3	.	.	TRBV5-6	TGTGCCAGCAGCTTGGCACTGAGGGCCCTGGGTACGCAGTATTTT	CASSLALRALGTQYF
13	TRBJ2-7	TRBD2	.	TRBV20-1	TGCAGTGCTAGTCCGAGCGGGAGACCCGAGCAGTACTTC	CSASPSGRPEQYF
16	TRBJ2-4	.	few	TRBV7-9	TGTGCCAGCAGGAACTCAGGGGATCTAGCCAAAAACATTCAGTACTTC	CASRNSGDLAKNIQYF
16	TRBJ2-4	.	few	TRBV29-1	TGCAGCGTTGAAGGACCCCATTGGTTGGGCAAAAACATTCAGTACTTC	CSVEGPHWLGKNIQYF
16	TRBJ2-1	.	.	TRBV11-2	TGTGCCAGCAGCCGGGTAGGGGGCGGGGGGTTTCCAGAGCAGTTCTTC	CASSRVGGGGFPEQFF
12	TRBJ2-7	.	few	TRBV7-8	TGTGCCAGCAGCCAACGAGTCGAAGAGCAGTACTTC	CASSQRVEEQYF
15	TRBJ2-7	.	few	TRBV5-1	TGCGCCAGCAGCTTGACGCTATCGAGCTCCTACGAGCAGTACTTC	CASSLTLSSSYEQYF
17	TRBJ2-3	.	.	TRBV12-3/TRBV12-4	TGTGCCAGCAGTTTGGAATATGGGAGTTCTAGCACAGATACGCAGTATTTT	CASSLEYGSSSTDTQYF
13	TRBJ1-2	.	few	TRBV2	TGTGCCAGCAGATCCGGGACTCAGTCGGGCTACACCTTC	CASRSGTQSGYTF
16	TRBJ2-7	.	.	TRBV7-2	TGTGCCAGCAGCCTAAAACCCGGGGACCCTGCCTACGAGCAGTACTTC	CASSLKPGDPAYEQYF
13	TRBJ2-1	.	.	TRBV6-5	TGTGCCAGCAGTTACGGGGAGATGGATGAGCAGTTCTTC	CASSYGEMDEQFF
14	TRBJ2-5	.	.	TRBV24-1	TGTGCCACCAGTGAGTCCACGCTTCGGGAGACCCAGTACTTC	CATSESTLRETQYF
11	TRBJ1-1	.	.	TRBV20-1	TGCAGTGCTCACAGGAACACTGAAGCTTTCTTT	CSAHRNTEAFF
15	TRBJ2-5	.	once	TRBV5-1	TGCGCCAGCAGGGAGGGGACCACGGGACAAGAGACCCAGTACTTC	CASREGTTGQETQYF
13	TRBJ2-7	.	many	TRBV5-1	TGCGCCAGCAGCCTACCGGGGGACTACGAGCAGTACTTC	CASSLPGDYEQYF
17	TRBJ2-5	.	.	TRBV27	TGTGCCAGCAGTTTACCTAATAGGGACGGGAGTGAGGCTGAGCAGTACTTC	CASSLPNRDGSEAEQYF
18	TRBJ2-3	TRBD2	.	TRBV7-2	TGTGCCAGCAGCTCATCACAGACTAGCGGGGGGATCGCAGATACGCAGTATTTT	CASSSSQTSGGIADTQYF
13	TRBJ2-1	TRBD1	.	TRBV5-1	TGCGCCAGCGGCCACTTGACAGGGGCCGAGCAGTTCTTC	CASGHLTGAEQFF
13	TRBJ1-5	.	once	TRBV5-5	TGTGCCAGCAGCTTGGGGACCGGGGGGCCCCAGCATTTT	CASSLGTGGPQHF
14	TRBJ1-4	TRBD1	few	TRBV5-1	TGCGCCAGCAGCTTGGGCAGGGGGCAGGAAAAACTGTTTTTT	CASSLGRGQEKLFF
11	TRBJ1-5	.	few	TRBV20-1	TGCAGTGCTACCAGGGGAACTTCCCAGCATTTT	CSATRGTSQHF
14	TRBJ1-4	TRBD1	.	TRBV7-9	TGTGCCAGCAGCGACAGGGGCAGCTTCGAAAAACTGTTTTTT	CASSDRGSFEKLFF
16	TRBJ2-5	TRBD2	.	TRBV24-1	TGTGCCACCAGTGACTCCGGGACTAGCGGGATACGTGAGCAGTACTTC	CATSDSGTSGIREQYF
14	TRBJ1-1	.	.	TRBV3-1	TGTGCCAGCAGCCAAGATGGGGGTGGCGCTTGGGCTTTCTTT	CASSQDGGGAWAFF